This T cell receptor beta chain was obtained from a study of technical replicates of blood from four donors. CDR1 and CDR2 (germline): LNHNV, YYDKDF (reference sequence). V was clipped by 5 bases and J by 4 bases; unmatched bases: 3. The CDR3 contains 13 residues. Sequencing was performed with immunoSEQ multiplex PCR; in TCRdb, only in-frame clones are kept and a portion is missing. The sample shows about 50,000 clones, roughly 92% of them seen only once. The chain couples TRBV15 to TRBJ1-1; 8 bases are shared with TRBD1. Sample: PBMCs. The sequence derives from a human donor in good health. Some clones in this sample may be carry-over from other donors' samples. The DNA of the CDR3 is TGTGCCACCAGCTTTACAGGGGGCACTGAAGCTTTCTTT. Translating it yields CATSFTGGTEAFF.